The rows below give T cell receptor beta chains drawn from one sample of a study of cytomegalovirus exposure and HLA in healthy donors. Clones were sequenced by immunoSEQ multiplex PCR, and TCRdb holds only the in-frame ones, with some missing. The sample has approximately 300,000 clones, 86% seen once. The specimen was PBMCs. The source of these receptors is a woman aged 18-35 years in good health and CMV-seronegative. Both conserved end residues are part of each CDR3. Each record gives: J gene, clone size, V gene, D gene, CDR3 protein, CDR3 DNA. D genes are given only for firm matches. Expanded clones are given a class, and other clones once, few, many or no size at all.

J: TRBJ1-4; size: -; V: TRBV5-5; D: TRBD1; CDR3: CASSWGQGDEKLFF; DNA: TGTGCCAGCAGCTGGGGACAGGGAGATGAAAAACTGTTTTTT
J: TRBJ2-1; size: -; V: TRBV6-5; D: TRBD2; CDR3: CASSSSGGAYNEQFF; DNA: TGTGCCAGCAGTTCGAGCGGGGGGGCCTACAATGAGCAGTTCTTC
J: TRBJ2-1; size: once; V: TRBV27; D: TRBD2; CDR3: CASSSHSTSGSRNEQFF; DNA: TGTGCCAGCAGTTCCCATTCGACTAGCGGGAGTAGGAATGAGCAGTTCTTC
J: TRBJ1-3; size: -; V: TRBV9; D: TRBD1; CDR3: CASSGGQSNTIYF; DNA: TGTGCCAGCAGCGGGGGACAGTCCAACACCATATATTTT
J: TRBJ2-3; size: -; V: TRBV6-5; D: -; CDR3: CASRRQNTDTQYF; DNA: TGTGCCAGCAGGAGACAGAACACAGATACGCAGTATTTT
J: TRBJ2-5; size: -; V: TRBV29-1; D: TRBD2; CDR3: CSPGLAGSQETQYF; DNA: TGCAGCCCGGGACTAGCGGGGTCCCAAGAGACCCAGTACTTC
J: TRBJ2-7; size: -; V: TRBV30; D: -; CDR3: CAWSPYTRTYEQYF; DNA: TGTGCCTGGAGCCCCTACACCAGGACCTACGAGCAGTACTTC
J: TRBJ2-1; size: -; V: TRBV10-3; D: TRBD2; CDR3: CAISELAGVVTAGEQFF; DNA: TGTGCCATCAGTGAGTTAGCGGGAGTAGTTACAGCGGGTGAGCAGTTCTTC
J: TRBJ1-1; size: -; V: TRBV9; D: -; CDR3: CASSEQHRDSKIF; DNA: TGTGCCAGCAGCGAACAGCACCGGGACTCCAAAATCTTT
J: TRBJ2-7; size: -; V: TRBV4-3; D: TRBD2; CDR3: CASSQGGGGSYEQYF; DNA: TGCGCCAGCAGCCAAGGCGGGGGGGGCTCCTACGAGCAGTACTTC
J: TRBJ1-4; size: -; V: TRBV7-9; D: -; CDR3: CASSLGPRGEKLFF; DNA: TGTGCCAGCAGCTTAGGTCCACGAGGTGAAAAACTGTTTTTT
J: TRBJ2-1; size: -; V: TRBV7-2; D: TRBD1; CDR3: CASSPRDRGSYNEQFF; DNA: TGTGCCAGCAGCCCCCGGGACAGGGGCTCCTACAATGAGCAGTTCTTC
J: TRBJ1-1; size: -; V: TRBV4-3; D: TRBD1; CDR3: CASSQQGDTEAFF; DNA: TGCGCCAGCAGCCAACAGGGGGACACTGAAGCTTTCTTT
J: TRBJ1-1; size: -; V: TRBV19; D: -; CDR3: CASSPAPSTEAFF; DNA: TGTGCCAGTAGCCCTGCCCCGAGCACTGAAGCTTTCTTT
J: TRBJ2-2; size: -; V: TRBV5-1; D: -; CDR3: CASSLPDSAAGELFF; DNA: TGCGCCAGCAGCCTCCCGGACAGCGCAGCCGGGGAGCTGTTTTTT
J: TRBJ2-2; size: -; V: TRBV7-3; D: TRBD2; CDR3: CASRDPGTSAGELFF; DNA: TGTGCCAGCAGGGACCCAGGGACTAGCGCCGGGGAGCTGTTTTTT
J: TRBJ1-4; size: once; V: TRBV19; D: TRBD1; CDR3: CASSTTGTNEKLFF; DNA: TGTGCCAGTAGTACGACAGGGACTAATGAAAAACTGTTTTTT
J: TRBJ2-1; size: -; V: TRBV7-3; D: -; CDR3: CASSPDSNNEQFF; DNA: TGTGCCAGCAGCCCCGACAGCAACAATGAGCAGTTCTTC
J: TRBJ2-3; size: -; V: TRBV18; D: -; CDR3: CASSLPGAEDTQYF; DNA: TGTGCCAGCTCACTCCCGGGAGCGGAAGATACGCAGTATTTT
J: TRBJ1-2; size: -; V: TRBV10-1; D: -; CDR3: CASSALMALRRGNYGYTF; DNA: TGCGCCAGCAGCGCCTTGATGGCCCTTCGGAGAGGTAACTATGGCTACACCTTC
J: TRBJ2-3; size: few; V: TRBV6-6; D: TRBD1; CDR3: CASSRDRVADTQYF; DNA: TGTGCCAGCAGTCGTGACAGGGTGGCAGATACGCAGTATTTT
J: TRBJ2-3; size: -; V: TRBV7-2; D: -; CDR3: CASSFRQTDTQYF; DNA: TGTGCCAGCAGCTTTCGACAGACAGATACGCAGTATTTT
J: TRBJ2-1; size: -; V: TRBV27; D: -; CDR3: CASSPIQGQRYNEQFF; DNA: TGTGCCAGCAGTCCCATTCAGGGGCAGAGATACAATGAGCAGTTCTTC
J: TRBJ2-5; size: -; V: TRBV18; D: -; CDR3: CASSPPGGSQETQYF; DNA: TGTGCCAGCTCACCACCGGGGGGATCCCAAGAGACCCAGTACTTC
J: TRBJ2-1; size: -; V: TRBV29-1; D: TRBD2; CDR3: CSVLEGGVWEQFF; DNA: TGCAGCGTCCTTGAGGGAGGGGTGTGGGAGCAGTTCTTC
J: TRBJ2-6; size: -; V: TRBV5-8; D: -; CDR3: CASSLRAYSGANVLTF; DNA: TGTGCCAGCAGCTTACGTGCGTACTCTGGGGCCAACGTCCTGACTTTC
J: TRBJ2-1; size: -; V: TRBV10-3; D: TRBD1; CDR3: CAIRPGQHDNEQFF; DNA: TGTGCCATCAGACCGGGACAGCATGACAATGAGCAGTTCTTC
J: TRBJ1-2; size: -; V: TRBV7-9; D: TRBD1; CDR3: CASSIPGQGGNYGYTF; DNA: TGTGCCAGCAGCATACCGGGACAGGGGGGAAACTATGGCTACACCTTC
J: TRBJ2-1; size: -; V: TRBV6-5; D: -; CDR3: CASSNGQKQFF; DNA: TGTGCCAGCAGTAACGGACAGAAGCAGTTCTTC
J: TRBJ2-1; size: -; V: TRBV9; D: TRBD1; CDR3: CASSESGGPYNEQFF; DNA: TGTGCCAGCAGCGAATCAGGGGGCCCCTACAATGAGCAGTTCTTC
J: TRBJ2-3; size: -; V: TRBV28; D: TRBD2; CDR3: CASSLLGGSTDTQYF; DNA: TGTGCCAGCAGTTTATTGGGCGGGAGTACAGATACGCAGTATTTT
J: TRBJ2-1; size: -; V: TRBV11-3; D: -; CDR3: CASSYGWGVDENNEQFF; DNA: TGTGCCAGCAGCTACGGCTGGGGGGTCGATGAGAACAATGAGCAGTTCTTC
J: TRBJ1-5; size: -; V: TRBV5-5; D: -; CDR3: CASSDPRDQPQHF; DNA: TGTGCCAGCAGCGACCCCAGGGATCAGCCCCAGCATTTT
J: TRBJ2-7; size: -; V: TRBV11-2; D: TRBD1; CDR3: CASSLALPGQGHEQYF; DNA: TGTGCCAGCAGCTTAGCGCTCCCCGGACAGGGCCACGAGCAGTACTTC